This T cell receptor (beta chain) was retrieved from a study of radiation and T cells in renal cell carcinoma. This clone was seen only once. Assay used: immunoSEQ multiplex PCR; TCRdb lists only in-frame clones, some missing. This sample has 65,000 to 80,000 clones; approximately 86% occur once, and the top ten carry about 22%. CDR1 is SGHTA and CDR2 is FQGNSA in the germline V gene. V was shortened by 4 bases and J by 2 bases, with 7 bases between the two germline ends. CDR3 length: 13 residues. Time point of the sample: blood 2 weeks post-SBRT. The treatment is: 15 Gy SBRT to primary tumor, nephrectomy 4 weeks later.

Sequenced here: blood, sampled from a patient whose treatment included radiotherapy and nephrectomy. This TCR was sampled from a woman aged 50 to 60 with renal cell carcinoma. This chain connects TRBV7-2 to TRBJ2-3; D unclear. In nucleotides, the CDR3 is TGTGCCAGCAGCTCCAGGAACACAGATACGCAGTATTTT. Translation gives CASSSRNTDTQYF.